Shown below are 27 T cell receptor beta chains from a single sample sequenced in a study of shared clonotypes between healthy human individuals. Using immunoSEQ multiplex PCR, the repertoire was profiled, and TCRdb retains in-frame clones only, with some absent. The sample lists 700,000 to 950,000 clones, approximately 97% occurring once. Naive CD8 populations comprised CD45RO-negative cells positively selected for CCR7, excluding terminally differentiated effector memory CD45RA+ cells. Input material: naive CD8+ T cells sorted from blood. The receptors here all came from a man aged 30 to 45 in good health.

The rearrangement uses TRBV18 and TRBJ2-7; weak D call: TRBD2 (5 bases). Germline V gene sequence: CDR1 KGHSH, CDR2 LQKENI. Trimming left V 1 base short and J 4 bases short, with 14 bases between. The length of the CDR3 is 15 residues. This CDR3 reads CASSPRDSAEYEQYF. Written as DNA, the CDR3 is TGTGCCAGCTCACCACGCGATAGCGCCGAGTACGAGCAGTACTTC.

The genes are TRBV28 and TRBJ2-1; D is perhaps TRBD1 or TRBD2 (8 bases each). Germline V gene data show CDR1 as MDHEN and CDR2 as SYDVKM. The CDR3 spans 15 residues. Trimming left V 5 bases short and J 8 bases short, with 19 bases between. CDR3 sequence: CASSLIAGQEDEQFF. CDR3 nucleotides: TGTGCCAGCAGTCTCATAGCGGGACAGGAGGATGAGCAGTTCTTC.

CDR3 coding DNA: TGTGCCAGCAGCGTATCTAGCGGGAGTTCTGTCACAGATACGCAGTATTTT. Its protein is CASSVSSGSSVTDTQYF. The V and J genes are TRBV9 and TRBJ2-3; TRBD2 matches at 10 bases. The CDR3 covers 17 residues. Looked up from germline, CDR1 is SGDLS and CDR2 is YYNGEE. The J segment lost 2 bases and the V segment lost 1 base, leaving 7 bases of the junction unmatched.

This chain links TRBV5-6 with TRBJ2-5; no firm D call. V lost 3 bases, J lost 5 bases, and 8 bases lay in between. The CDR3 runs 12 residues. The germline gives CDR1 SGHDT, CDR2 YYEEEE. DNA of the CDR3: TGTGCCAGCAGCTCCATGGCGGAGACCCAGTACTTC. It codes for CASSSMAETQYF.

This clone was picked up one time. CDR3: CASSTDRDSSYEQYF. The DNA for the CDR3 is TGTGCCAGCAGCACGGACAGGGACAGCTCCTACGAGCAGTACTTC. The rearrangement joins TRBV7-2 to TRBJ2-7; 8 bases agree with TRBD1. V lost 5 bases to trimming and J lost 0 bases; unmatched junction nucleotides: 6. Germline V gene sequence: CDR1 SGHTA, CDR2 FQGNSA. The CDR3 consists of 15 residues.

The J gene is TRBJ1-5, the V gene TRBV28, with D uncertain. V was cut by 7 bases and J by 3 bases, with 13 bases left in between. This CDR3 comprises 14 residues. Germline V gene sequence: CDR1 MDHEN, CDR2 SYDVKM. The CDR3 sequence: CASNSADDNQPQHF. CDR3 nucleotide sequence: TGTGCCAGCAATAGCGCCGACGACAATCAGCCCCAGCATTTT.

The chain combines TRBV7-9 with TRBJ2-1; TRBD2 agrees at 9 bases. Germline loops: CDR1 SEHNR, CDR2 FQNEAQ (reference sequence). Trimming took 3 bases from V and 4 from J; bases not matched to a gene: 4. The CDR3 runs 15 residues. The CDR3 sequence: CASSFRAGGYNEQFF. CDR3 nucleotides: TGTGCCAGCAGCTTCAGGGCGGGAGGGTACAATGAGCAGTTCTTC.

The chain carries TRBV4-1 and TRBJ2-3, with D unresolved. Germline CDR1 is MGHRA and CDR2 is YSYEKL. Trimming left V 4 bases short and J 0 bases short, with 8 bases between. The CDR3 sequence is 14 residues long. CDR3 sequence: CASSPLGSTDTQYF. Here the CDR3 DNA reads TGCGCCAGCAGCCCCCTCGGAAGCACAGATACGCAGTATTTT.

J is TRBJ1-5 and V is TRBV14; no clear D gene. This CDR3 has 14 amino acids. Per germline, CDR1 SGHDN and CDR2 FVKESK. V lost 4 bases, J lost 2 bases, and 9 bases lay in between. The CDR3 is CASSRRARNQPQHF. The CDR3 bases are TGTGCCAGCAGCCGTCGGGCTCGCAATCAGCCCCAGCATTTT. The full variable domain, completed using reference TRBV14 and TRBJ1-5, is EAGVTQFPSHSVIEKGQTVTLRCDPISGHDNLYWYRRVMGKEIKFLLHFVKESKQDESGMPNNRFLAERTGGTYSTLKVQPAELEDSGVYFCASSRRARNQPQHFGDGTRLSIL.

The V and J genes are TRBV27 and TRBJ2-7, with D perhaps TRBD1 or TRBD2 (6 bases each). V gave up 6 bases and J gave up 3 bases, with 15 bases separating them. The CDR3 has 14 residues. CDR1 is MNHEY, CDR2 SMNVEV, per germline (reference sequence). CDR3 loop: CASSKTGANYEQYF. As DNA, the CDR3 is TGTGCCAGCAGCAAGACGGGGGCGAACTACGAGCAGTACTTC.

CDR3 nucleotides: TGCGCCAGCAGATCCGGCCGTTACGAGCAGTACTTC. It is translated as CASRSGRYEQYF. The chain joins TRBV10-2 to TRBJ2-7; unclear D gene. CDR1 and CDR2 (germline): WSHSY, SAAADI. The CDR3 is 12 residues long. V gave up 6 bases and J gave up 4 bases, with 10 bases separating them.

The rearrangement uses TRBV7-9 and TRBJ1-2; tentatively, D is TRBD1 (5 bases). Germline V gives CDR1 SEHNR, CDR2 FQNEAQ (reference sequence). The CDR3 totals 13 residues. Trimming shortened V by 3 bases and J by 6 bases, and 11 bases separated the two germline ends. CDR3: CASSLGPFNGYTF. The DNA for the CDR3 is TGTGCCAGCAGCTTGGGACCTTTTAATGGCTACACCTTC.

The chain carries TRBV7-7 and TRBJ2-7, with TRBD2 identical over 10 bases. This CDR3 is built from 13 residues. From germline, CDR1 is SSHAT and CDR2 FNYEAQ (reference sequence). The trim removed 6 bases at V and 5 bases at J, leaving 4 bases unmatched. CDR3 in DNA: TGTGCCAGCAGTAGCGGACTAGCGGACGAGCAGTACTTC. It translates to CASSSGLADEQYF.

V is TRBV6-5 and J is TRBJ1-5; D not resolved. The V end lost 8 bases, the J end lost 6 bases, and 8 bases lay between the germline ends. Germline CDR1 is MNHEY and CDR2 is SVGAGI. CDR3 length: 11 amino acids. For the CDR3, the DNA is TGTGCCAGCGGGGATATTCAGCCCCAGCATTTT. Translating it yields CASGDIQPQHF.

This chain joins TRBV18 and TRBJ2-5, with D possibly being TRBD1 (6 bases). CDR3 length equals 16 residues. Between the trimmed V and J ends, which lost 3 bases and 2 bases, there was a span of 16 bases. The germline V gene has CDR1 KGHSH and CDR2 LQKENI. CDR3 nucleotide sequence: TGTGCCAGCTCACCCCCCCTTGGGGGACATCAAGAGACCCAGTACTTC. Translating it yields CASSPPLGGHQETQYF. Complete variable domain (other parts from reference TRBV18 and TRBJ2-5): NAGVMQNPRHLVRRRGQEARLRCSPMKGHSHVYWYRQLPEEGLKFMVYLQKENIIDESGMPKERFSAEFPKEGPSILRIQQVVRGDSAAYFCASSPPLGGHQETQYFGPGTRLLVL.

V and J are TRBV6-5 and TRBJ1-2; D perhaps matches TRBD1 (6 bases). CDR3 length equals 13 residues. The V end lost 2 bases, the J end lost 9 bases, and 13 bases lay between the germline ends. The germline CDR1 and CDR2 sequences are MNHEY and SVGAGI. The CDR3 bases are TGTGCCAGCAGTTACGGCAATCAGGGGCGCTACACCTTC. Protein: CASSYGNQGRYTF.

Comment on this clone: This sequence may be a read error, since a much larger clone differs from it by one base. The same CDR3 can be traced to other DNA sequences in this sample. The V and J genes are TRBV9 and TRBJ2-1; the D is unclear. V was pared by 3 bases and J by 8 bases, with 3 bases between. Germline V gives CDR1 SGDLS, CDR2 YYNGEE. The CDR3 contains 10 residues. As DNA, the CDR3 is TGTGCCAGCAGCGGGGATGAGCAGTTCTTC. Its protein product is CASSGDEQFF.

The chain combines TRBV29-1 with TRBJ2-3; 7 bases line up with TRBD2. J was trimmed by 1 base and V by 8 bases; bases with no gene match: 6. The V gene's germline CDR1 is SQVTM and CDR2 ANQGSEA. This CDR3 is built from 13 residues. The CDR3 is CSLGLAGTDTQYF. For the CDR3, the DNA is TGCAGCCTGGGGCTAGCGGGCACAGATACGCAGTATTTT.

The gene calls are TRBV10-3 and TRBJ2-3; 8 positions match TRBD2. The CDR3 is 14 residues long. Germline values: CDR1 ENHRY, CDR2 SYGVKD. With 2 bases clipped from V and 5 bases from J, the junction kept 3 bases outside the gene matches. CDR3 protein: CAISEGTRLDTQYF. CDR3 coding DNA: TGTGCCATCAGTGAGGGGACTAGATTAGATACGCAGTATTTT.

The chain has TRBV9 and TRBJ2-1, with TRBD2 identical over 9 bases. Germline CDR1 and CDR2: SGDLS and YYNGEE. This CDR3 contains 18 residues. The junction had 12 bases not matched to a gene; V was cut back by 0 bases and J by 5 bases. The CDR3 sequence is CASSVGPSGILRDNEQFF. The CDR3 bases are TGTGCCAGCAGCGTAGGCCCTAGCGGGATACTGCGGGACAATGAGCAGTTCTTC.

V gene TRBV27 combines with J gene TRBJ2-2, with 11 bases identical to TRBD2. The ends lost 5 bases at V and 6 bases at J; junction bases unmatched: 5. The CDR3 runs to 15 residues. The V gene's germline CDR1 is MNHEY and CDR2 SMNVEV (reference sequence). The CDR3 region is CASSIAGGFAGELFF. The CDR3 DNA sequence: TGTGCCAGCAGTATAGCGGGAGGGTTCGCCGGGGAGCTGTTTTTT.

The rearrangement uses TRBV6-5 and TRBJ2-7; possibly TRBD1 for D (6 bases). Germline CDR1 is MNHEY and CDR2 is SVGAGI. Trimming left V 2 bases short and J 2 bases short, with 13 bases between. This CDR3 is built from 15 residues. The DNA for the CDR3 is TGTGCCAGCAGTTACCTAACGACAGGTACCTACGAGCAGTACTTC. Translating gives CASSYLTTGTYEQYF.

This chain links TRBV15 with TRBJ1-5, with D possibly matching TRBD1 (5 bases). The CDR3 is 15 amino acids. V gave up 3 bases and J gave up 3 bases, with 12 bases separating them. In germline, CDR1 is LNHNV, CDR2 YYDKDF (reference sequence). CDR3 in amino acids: CATSSDTGPNQPQHF. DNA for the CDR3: TGTGCCACCAGCAGTGATACAGGTCCCAATCAGCCCCAGCATTTT.

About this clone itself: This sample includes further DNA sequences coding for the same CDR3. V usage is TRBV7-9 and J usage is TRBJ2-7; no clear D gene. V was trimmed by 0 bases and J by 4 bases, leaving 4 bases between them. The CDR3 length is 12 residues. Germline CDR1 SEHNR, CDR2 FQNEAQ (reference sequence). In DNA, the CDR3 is TGTGCCAGCAGCTTAGCATTATACGAGCAGTACTTC. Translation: CASSLALYEQYF.

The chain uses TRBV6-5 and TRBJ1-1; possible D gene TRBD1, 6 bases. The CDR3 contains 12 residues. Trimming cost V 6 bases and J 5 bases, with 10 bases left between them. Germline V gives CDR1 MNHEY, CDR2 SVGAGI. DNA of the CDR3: TGTGCCAGCAGCCACACAGGGACTGAAGCTTTCTTT. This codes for CASSHTGTEAFF.

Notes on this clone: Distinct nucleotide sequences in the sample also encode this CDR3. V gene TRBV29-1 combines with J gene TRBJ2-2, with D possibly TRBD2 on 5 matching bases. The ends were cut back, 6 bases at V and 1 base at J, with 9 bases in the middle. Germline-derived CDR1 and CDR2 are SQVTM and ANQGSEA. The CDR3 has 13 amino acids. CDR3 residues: CSVRTENTGELFF. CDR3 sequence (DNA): TGCAGCGTGAGGACTGAGAACACCGGGGAGCTGTTTTTT.

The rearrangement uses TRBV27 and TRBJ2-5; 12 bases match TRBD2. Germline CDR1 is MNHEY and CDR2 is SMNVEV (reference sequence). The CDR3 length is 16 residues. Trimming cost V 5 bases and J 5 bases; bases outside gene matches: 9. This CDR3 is CASSGLAGGPGETQYF. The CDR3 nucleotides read TGTGCCAGCAGTGGGCTAGCGGGAGGGCCGGGGGAGACCCAGTACTTC.